A selection of T cell receptor beta chains follows, all from one sample in a study of blood T cell repertoires in COVID-19. The protocol was immunoSEQ multiplex PCR, while the TCRdb copy is restricted to in-frame clones and leaves out a portion. The sample contains about 180,000 clones, about 81% of which appear only once. The sequenced sample was peripheral blood. The source of these receptors is an elderly woman with COVID-19, enrolled during active disease. CDR3s include the opening cysteine and the closing phenylalanine or tryptophan. A D gene is named only where the DNA matches it firmly. The size field is filled for only some rows; it gives once, few, many or a size class.

D,size,J,V,CDR3,DNA
-,-,TRBJ2-1,TRBV13,CASSLGRGRSRFF,TGTGCCAGCAGCTTAGGGCGGGGTCGGAGTCGGTTCTTC
-,-,TRBJ1-4,TRBV5-5,CASSLKDREWATNEKLFF,TGTGCCAGCAGCTTGAAAGACAGAGAATGGGCAACTAATGAAAAACTGTTTTTT
-,-,TRBJ2-7,TRBV15,CATSRGDRLLPYEQYF,TGTGCCACCAGCAGAGGTGACCGACTACTACCCTACGAGCAGTACTTC
TRBD1,-,TRBJ2-5,TRBV5-1,CASSSGTGFGGKETQYF,TGCGCCAGCAGCTCCGGGACAGGGTTCGGGGGGAAAGAGACCCAGTACTTC
-,once,TRBJ2-7,TRBV19,CASSITVSSYEQYF,TGTGCCAGTAGTATTACGGTTAGCTCCTACGAGCAGTACTTC
TRBD1,-,TRBJ2-2,TRBV5-1,CASSIDRATGELFF,TGCGCCAGCAGCATCGACAGGGCGACCGGGGAGCTGTTTTTT
-,-,TRBJ2-3,TRBV5-1,CASSLVPGQNTDTQYF,TGCGCCAGCAGCTTGGTCCCAGGCCAAAACACAGATACGCAGTATTTT
-,-,TRBJ1-5,TRBV19,CASSTSNRGKNSNQPQHF,TGTGCCAGTAGTACCTCTAACCGGGGAAAAAATAGCAATCAGCCCCAGCATTTT
-,-,TRBJ1-5,TRBV7-2,CASSLGARGRNQPQHF,TGTGCCAGCAGCTTAGGGGCCAGGGGTAGAAATCAGCCCCAGCATTTT
TRBD1,-,TRBJ2-7,TRBV6-5,CATFSGTGGVRYF,TGTGCCACCTTTTCCGGGACAGGGGGCGTCAGGTACTTC
-,-,TRBJ1-2,TRBV10-3,CAIRTGTYGYTF,TGTGCCATCAGAACCGGGACTTATGGCTACACCTTC
TRBD1,-,TRBJ2-3,TRBV28,CASNPRGSSTDTQYF,TGTGCCAGCAACCCCAGGGGGTCTAGCACAGATACGCAGTATTTT
-,once,TRBJ2-5,TRBV5-1,CASSPLRQVGRETQYF,TGCGCCAGCAGCCCGCTACGGCAGGTTGGTCGAGAGACCCAGTACTTC
-,few,TRBJ1-2,TRBV4-3,CASSQDREGSGYTF,TGCGCCAGCAGCCAAGATAGGGAGGGTTCAGGCTACACCTTC
-,-,TRBJ1-1,TRBV3-1/TRBV3-2,CASSQDGRIGAFF,TGTGCCAGCAGCCAAGATGGGAGGATAGGAGCTTTCTTT
-,-,TRBJ1-6,TRBV28,CASSRTGYWNSPLHF,TGTGCCAGCAGCCGTACAGGGTATTGGAATTCACCCCTCCACTTT
-,-,TRBJ1-6,TRBV6-5,CASSRTYPRDSPLHF,TGTGCCAGCAGCCGCACTTACCCGAGGGATTCACCCCTCCACTTT